A selection of T cell receptor beta chains follows, all from one sample in a study of shared clonotypes between healthy human individuals. Using immunoSEQ multiplex PCR, the repertoire was profiled, and TCRdb retains in-frame clones only, with some absent. This repertoire shows roughly 2,000,000 clones, 80% to 95% found once; its top ten account for more than 1.5%. Sequencing was performed on naive CD8+ T cells from PBMCs. The source of these receptors is a man between 18 and 29 years old in good health. Some clones in this sample may be carry-over from other donors' samples. Each CDR3 is given with its conserved first and last residue. The D gene is left open where the match is weak. Only part of the rows carry a size: once, few, many, or a class if the clone is expanded.

v_call: TRBV27; j_call: TRBJ2-1; clone_size: NA; d_call: NA; cdr3_aa: CASSLSGWNEQFF; cdr3_nt: TGTGCCAGCAGTTTATCTGGGTGGAATGAGCAGTTCTTC
v_call: TRBV27; j_call: TRBJ2-7; clone_size: NA; d_call: TRBD2; cdr3_aa: CASSLSSGFYEQYF; cdr3_nt: TGTGCCAGCAGTTTGAGTAGCGGGTTCTACGAGCAGTACTTC
v_call: TRBV7-9; j_call: TRBJ2-1; clone_size: few; d_call: NA; cdr3_aa: CASPEWVDEQFF; cdr3_nt: TGTGCCAGCCCAGAGTGGGTGGATGAGCAGTTCTTC
v_call: TRBV19; j_call: TRBJ1-1; clone_size: once; d_call: NA; cdr3_aa: CASSITTEAFF; cdr3_nt: TGTGCCAGTAGTATTACCACTGAAGCTTTCTTT
v_call: TRBV27; j_call: TRBJ2-7; clone_size: NA; d_call: NA; cdr3_aa: CASSLSRVGEQYF; cdr3_nt: TGTGCCAGCAGTTTATCTAGGGTTGGCGAGCAGTACTTC
v_call: TRBV27; j_call: TRBJ2-7; clone_size: NA; d_call: NA; cdr3_aa: CASSPPPPSYNEQYF; cdr3_nt: TGTGCCAGCAGTCCTCCCCCACCCTCCTATAACGAGCAGTACTTC
v_call: TRBV7-9; j_call: TRBJ1-1; clone_size: NA; d_call: NA; cdr3_aa: CASSLAGLEAFF; cdr3_nt: TGTGCCAGCAGCTTAGCGGGTCTTGAAGCTTTCTTT
v_call: TRBV7-8; j_call: TRBJ2-5; clone_size: NA; d_call: NA; cdr3_aa: CASSISTERAQYF; cdr3_nt: TGTGCCAGCAGCATATCGACAGAGCGGGCCCAGTACTTC
v_call: TRBV6-5; j_call: TRBJ2-7; clone_size: NA; d_call: TRBD2; cdr3_aa: CASSYSSGSESYEQYF; cdr3_nt: TGTGCCAGCAGTTACTCGAGCGGGAGTGAGTCCTACGAGCAGTACTTC
v_call: TRBV19; j_call: TRBJ1-2; clone_size: NA; d_call: NA; cdr3_aa: CASSIEPRYNYGYTF; cdr3_nt: TGTGCCAGTAGTATTGAACCCCGATACAACTATGGCTACACCTTC
v_call: TRBV5-4; j_call: TRBJ2-2; clone_size: NA; d_call: NA; cdr3_aa: CASSLYSGAAGELFF; cdr3_nt: TGTGCCAGCAGCTTGTATTCGGGAGCAGCCGGGGAGCTGTTTTTT
v_call: TRBV19; j_call: TRBJ1-1; clone_size: NA; d_call: NA; cdr3_aa: CATSWGMNTEAFF; cdr3_nt: TGTGCCACCTCTTGGGGCATGAACACTGAAGCTTTCTTT
v_call: TRBV7-3; j_call: TRBJ2-7; clone_size: NA; d_call: NA; cdr3_aa: CASSGDRSAEQYF; cdr3_nt: TGTGCCAGCAGCGGGGACCGGAGTGCCGAGCAGTACTTC
v_call: TRBV28; j_call: TRBJ1-2; clone_size: NA; d_call: NA; cdr3_aa: CASSSGNSNYGYTF; cdr3_nt: TGTGCCAGCAGCTCGGGGAATTCTAACTATGGCTACACCTTC
v_call: TRBV5-6; j_call: TRBJ2-7; clone_size: NA; d_call: NA; cdr3_aa: CASSYGTFSSYEQYF; cdr3_nt: TGTGCCAGCAGTTACGGGACTTTTAGCTCCTACGAGCAGTACTTC
v_call: TRBV28; j_call: TRBJ2-7; clone_size: NA; d_call: TRBD1; cdr3_aa: CASSLGGDRVFYEQYF; cdr3_nt: TGTGCCAGCAGTTTAGGGGGGGACAGGGTCTTCTACGAGCAGTACTTC
v_call: TRBV5-6; j_call: TRBJ2-7; clone_size: NA; d_call: NA; cdr3_aa: CASSAPMGTEQYF; cdr3_nt: TGTGCCAGCAGCGCCCCCATGGGGACCGAGCAGTACTTC
v_call: TRBV5-1; j_call: TRBJ2-3; clone_size: once; d_call: TRBD1; cdr3_aa: CASSQRIRTGGGTDTQYF; cdr3_nt: TGCGCCAGCAGTCAACGCATCCGGACAGGGGGAGGCACAGATACGCAGTATTTT
v_call: TRBV10-2; j_call: TRBJ2-7; clone_size: NA; d_call: TRBD1; cdr3_aa: CASSEPIVRGHEQYF; cdr3_nt: TGCGCCAGCAGTGAGCCGATTGTGAGGGGGCACGAGCAGTACTTC
v_call: TRBV12-5; j_call: TRBJ2-2; clone_size: few; d_call: TRBD2; cdr3_aa: CASGLPGTSASRGLFF; cdr3_nt: TGTGCTAGTGGTTTGCCCGGGACTAGCGCTTCCCGGGGGCTGTTTTTT
v_call: TRBV11-2; j_call: TRBJ2-7; clone_size: NA; d_call: NA; cdr3_aa: CASSLEYEQYF; cdr3_nt: TGTGCCAGCAGCTTAGAGTACGAGCAGTACTTC
v_call: TRBV28; j_call: TRBJ2-3; clone_size: NA; d_call: NA; cdr3_aa: CASRLPSTDTQYF; cdr3_nt: TGTGCCAGCAGATTACCTAGCACAGATACGCAGTATTTT
v_call: TRBV19; j_call: TRBJ1-1; clone_size: NA; d_call: TRBD1; cdr3_aa: CASSAFAGQGVGDTEAFF; cdr3_nt: TGTGCCAGTAGTGCCTTTGCGGGACAGGGGGTGGGAGACACTGAAGCTTTCTTT
v_call: TRBV19; j_call: TRBJ2-2; clone_size: NA; d_call: NA; cdr3_aa: CASSIGTGSNTGELFF; cdr3_nt: TGTGCCAGTAGTATAGGAACAGGGTCGAACACCGGGGAGCTGTTTTTT
v_call: TRBV2; j_call: TRBJ2-3; clone_size: NA; d_call: NA; cdr3_aa: CASRTPSGERASSTDTQYF; cdr3_nt: TGTGCCAGCAGGACCCCCTCCGGGGAGCGCGCCTCTAGCACAGATACGCAGTATTTT
v_call: TRBV5-4; j_call: TRBJ2-7; clone_size: few; d_call: NA; cdr3_aa: CASSIGLDYEQYF; cdr3_nt: TGTGCCAGCAGCATCGGACTTGACTACGAGCAGTACTTC
v_call: TRBV27; j_call: TRBJ2-1; clone_size: NA; d_call: TRBD2; cdr3_aa: CASSRALPTSGSGYEQFF; cdr3_nt: TGTGCCAGCAGTCGAGCCCTACCGACTAGCGGGAGTGGGTATGAGCAGTTCTTC
v_call: TRBV6-4; j_call: TRBJ2-1; clone_size: NA; d_call: NA; cdr3_aa: CASSGQVGSGINEQFF; cdr3_nt: TGTGCCAGCAGTGGTCAAGTCGGTAGCGGAATAAATGAGCAGTTCTTC
v_call: TRBV28; j_call: TRBJ2-1; clone_size: NA; d_call: NA; cdr3_aa: CASSLVRGNEQFF; cdr3_nt: TGTGCCAGCAGTTTAGTCAGGGGTAATGAGCAGTTCTTC
v_call: TRBV9; j_call: TRBJ2-7; clone_size: NA; d_call: NA; cdr3_aa: CASSVDRQAPSYEQYF; cdr3_nt: TGTGCCAGCAGCGTAGATCGGCAGGCGCCCTCCTACGAGCAGTACTTC
v_call: TRBV7-9; j_call: TRBJ1-2; clone_size: NA; d_call: NA; cdr3_aa: CASSLGSIRVRYGYTF; cdr3_nt: TGTGCCAGCAGCTTAGGTTCTATCAGGGTTAGATATGGCTACACCTTC
v_call: TRBV2; j_call: TRBJ2-1; clone_size: NA; d_call: TRBD1; cdr3_aa: CASSGWYGTGLENEQFF; cdr3_nt: TGTGCCAGCAGTGGATGGTATGGGACAGGGCTAGAGAATGAGCAGTTCTTC
v_call: TRBV25-1; j_call: TRBJ2-1; clone_size: NA; d_call: TRBD2; cdr3_aa: CASKTSGIYNEQFF; cdr3_nt: TGTGCCAGCAAGACTAGCGGGATTTACAATGAGCAGTTCTTC
v_call: TRBV7-9; j_call: TRBJ2-5; clone_size: NA; d_call: NA; cdr3_aa: CASSAPEEGAVEETQYF; cdr3_nt: TGTGCCAGCAGCGCCCCCGAGGAGGGGGCAGTTGAGGAGACCCAGTACTTC
v_call: TRBV11-2; j_call: TRBJ2-7; clone_size: NA; d_call: NA; cdr3_aa: CASSLAGSYEQYF; cdr3_nt: TGTGCCAGCAGCTTGGCAGGGTCCTACGAGCAGTACTTC
v_call: TRBV19; j_call: TRBJ1-5; clone_size: NA; d_call: NA; cdr3_aa: CASSNQPQHF; cdr3_nt: TGTGCCAGTAGCAATCAGCCCCAGCATTTT
v_call: TRBV4-1; j_call: TRBJ1-4; clone_size: NA; d_call: NA; cdr3_aa: CASSQDRESQASEKLFF; cdr3_nt: TGCGCCAGCAGCCAAGATCGCGAATCTCAGGCCTCTGAAAAACTGTTTTTT
v_call: TRBV30; j_call: TRBJ2-7; clone_size: NA; d_call: TRBD1; cdr3_aa: CAWSVTGVEQYF; cdr3_nt: TGTGCCTGGAGTGTTACAGGGGTCGAGCAGTACTTC
v_call: TRBV7-6; j_call: TRBJ2-1; clone_size: once; d_call: NA; cdr3_aa: CASSLVPRNEQFF; cdr3_nt: TGTGCCAGCAGCTTAGTACCGCGCAATGAGCAGTTCTTC
v_call: TRBV29-1; j_call: TRBJ1-1; clone_size: few; d_call: NA; cdr3_aa: CSVTGRGTEAFF; cdr3_nt: TGCAGCGTGACCGGACGGGGCACTGAAGCTTTCTTT
v_call: TRBV27; j_call: TRBJ2-2; clone_size: once; d_call: TRBD1; cdr3_aa: CASTGDRGSGELFF; cdr3_nt: TGTGCCAGCACGGGGGACAGGGGTTCAGGGGAGCTGTTTTTT
v_call: TRBV11-2; j_call: TRBJ2-7; clone_size: NA; d_call: NA; cdr3_aa: CASSFLSGTYEQYF; cdr3_nt: TGTGCCAGCAGCTTCCTATCAGGGACCTACGAGCAGTACTTC
v_call: TRBV5-1; j_call: TRBJ2-7; clone_size: NA; d_call: NA; cdr3_aa: CASGVGDEQYF; cdr3_nt: TGCGCCAGCGGGGTCGGGGACGAGCAGTACTTC
v_call: TRBV19; j_call: TRBJ2-7; clone_size: NA; d_call: NA; cdr3_aa: CASSKTPTGSLEQYF; cdr3_nt: TGTGCCAGTAGTAAAACACCGACAGGTTCTCTTGAGCAGTACTTC
v_call: TRBV29-1; j_call: TRBJ2-7; clone_size: NA; d_call: TRBD1; cdr3_aa: CSAGQGNYEQYF; cdr3_nt: TGCAGCGCCGGACAGGGGAACTACGAGCAGTACTTC
v_call: TRBV13; j_call: TRBJ2-7; clone_size: NA; d_call: NA; cdr3_aa: CASSSRTERSSYEQYF; cdr3_nt: TGTGCCAGCAGTTCCCGAACGGAGCGCAGCTCCTACGAGCAGTACTTC
v_call: TRBV21-1; j_call: TRBJ2-3; clone_size: NA; d_call: NA; cdr3_aa: CASSKEDRGLDTQYF; cdr3_nt: TGTGCCAGCAGCAAAGAGGACAGGGGGTTAGATACGCAGTATTTT
v_call: TRBV10-3; j_call: TRBJ2-2; clone_size: NA; d_call: NA; cdr3_aa: CAISGDAADTGELFF; cdr3_nt: TGTGCCATCAGTGGGGACGCAGCGGACACCGGGGAGCTGTTTTTT